Here is one T cell receptor (beta chain) with its context. The antigen is unknown. The data belong to a study of shared clonotypes between healthy human individuals. Study-wide findings and caveats: Larger richness was generally estimated for naive than memory subsets. The generation probabilities recorded for non-shared clonotypes fell below those of clonotypes shared by all four donors.

Germline assignment: CDR1 SGHRS and CDR2 YFSETQ. There are 14 residues in the CDR3. V shed 4 bases, J shed 1 base, and the junction held 4 bases outside the gene matches. The protocol was immunoSEQ multiplex PCR, while the TCRdb copy is restricted to in-frame clones and leaves out a portion. The sample lists 850,000 to 1,200,000 clones; around 75% were seen once. Splitting of CD4+ cells produced CD45RA+ naive and CD45RA-negative memory subsets. This sequence was found in a man between 18 and 35 years old in good health. The sample was memory CD4+ T cells sorted from blood. Subset described: CD45RA-negative fraction. The chain links TRBV5-1 to TRBJ1-1; 7 bases map to TRBD1. CDR3 sequence (DNA): TGCGCCAGCAGCCGGCGGACAGGGAACACTGAAGCTTTCTTT. Translated, it gives CASSRRTGNTEAFF.